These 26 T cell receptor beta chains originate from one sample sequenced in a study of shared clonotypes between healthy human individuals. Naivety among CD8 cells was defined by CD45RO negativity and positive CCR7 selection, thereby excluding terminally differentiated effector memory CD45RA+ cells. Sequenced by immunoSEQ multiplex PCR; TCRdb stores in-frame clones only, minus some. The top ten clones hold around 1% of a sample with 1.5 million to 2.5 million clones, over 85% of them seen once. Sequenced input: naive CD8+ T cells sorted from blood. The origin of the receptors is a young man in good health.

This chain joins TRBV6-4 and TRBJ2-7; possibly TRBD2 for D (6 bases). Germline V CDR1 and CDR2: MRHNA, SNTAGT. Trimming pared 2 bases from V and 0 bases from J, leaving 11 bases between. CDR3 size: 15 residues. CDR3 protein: CASSDPASDSYEQYF. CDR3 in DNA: TGTGCCAGCAGTGACCCGGCTAGCGACTCCTACGAGCAGTACTTC.

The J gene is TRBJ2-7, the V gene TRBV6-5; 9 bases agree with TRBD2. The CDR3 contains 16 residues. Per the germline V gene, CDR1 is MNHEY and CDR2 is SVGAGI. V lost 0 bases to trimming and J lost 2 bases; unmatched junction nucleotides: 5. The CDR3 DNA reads TGTGCCAGCAGTTACTCGGCGGCTAGCGGGGCCTACGAGCAGTACTTC. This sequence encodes CASSYSAASGAYEQYF.

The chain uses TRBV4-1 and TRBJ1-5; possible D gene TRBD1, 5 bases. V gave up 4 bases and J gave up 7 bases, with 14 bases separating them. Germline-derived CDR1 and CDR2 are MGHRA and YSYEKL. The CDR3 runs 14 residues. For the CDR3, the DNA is TGCGCCAGCAGCCCCGGGGGAGCGGGGCAGCCCCAGCATTTT. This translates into CASSPGGAGQPQHF.

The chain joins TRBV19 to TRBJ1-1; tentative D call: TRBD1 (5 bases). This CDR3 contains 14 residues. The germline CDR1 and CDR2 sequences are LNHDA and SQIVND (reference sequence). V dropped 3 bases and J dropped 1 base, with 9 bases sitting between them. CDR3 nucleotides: TGTGCCAGTAGTATGCTGGGGGGGAACACTGAAGCTTTCTTT. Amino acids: CASSMLGGNTEAFF. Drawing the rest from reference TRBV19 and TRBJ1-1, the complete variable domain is DGGITQSPKYLFRKEGQNVTLSCEQNLNHDAMYWYRQDPGQGLRLIYYSQIVNDFQKGDIAEGYSVSREKKESFPLTVTSAQKNPTAFYLCASSMLGGNTEAFFGQGTRLTVV.

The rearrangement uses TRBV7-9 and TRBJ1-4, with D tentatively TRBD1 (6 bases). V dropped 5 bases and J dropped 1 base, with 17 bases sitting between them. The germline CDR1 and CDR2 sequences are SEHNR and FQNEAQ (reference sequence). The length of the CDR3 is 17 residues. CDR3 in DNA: TGTGCCAGCAGCCTGCGGACAGAATCGCAAACTAATGAAAAACTGTTTTTT. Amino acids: CASSLRTESQTNEKLFF.

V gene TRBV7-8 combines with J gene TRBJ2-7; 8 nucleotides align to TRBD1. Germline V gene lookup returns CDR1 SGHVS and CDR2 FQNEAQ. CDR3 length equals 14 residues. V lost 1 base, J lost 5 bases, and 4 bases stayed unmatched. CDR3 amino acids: CASSLDGTGNEQYF. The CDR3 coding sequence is TGTGCCAGCAGCTTAGACGGGACAGGTAACGAGCAGTACTTC.

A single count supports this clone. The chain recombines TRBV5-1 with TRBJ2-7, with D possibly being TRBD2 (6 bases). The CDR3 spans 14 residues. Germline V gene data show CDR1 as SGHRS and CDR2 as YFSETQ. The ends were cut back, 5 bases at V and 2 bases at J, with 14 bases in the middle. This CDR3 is CASSIGGTTYEQYF. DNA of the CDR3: TGCGCCAGCAGTATTGGCGGGACCACCTACGAGCAGTACTTC.

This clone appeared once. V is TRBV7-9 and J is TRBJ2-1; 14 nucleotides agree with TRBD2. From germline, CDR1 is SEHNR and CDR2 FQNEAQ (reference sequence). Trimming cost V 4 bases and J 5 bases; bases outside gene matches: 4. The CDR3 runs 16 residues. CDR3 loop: CASSSPGLAGDNEQFF. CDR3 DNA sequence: TGTGCCAGCAGCTCACCGGGACTAGCGGGAGACAATGAGCAGTTCTTC.

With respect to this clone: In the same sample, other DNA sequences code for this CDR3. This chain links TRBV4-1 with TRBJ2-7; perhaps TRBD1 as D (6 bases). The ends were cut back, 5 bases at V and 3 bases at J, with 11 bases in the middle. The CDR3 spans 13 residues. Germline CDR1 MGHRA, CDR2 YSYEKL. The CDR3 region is CASSRGQNYEQYF. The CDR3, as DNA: TGCGCCAGCAGCAGAGGACAGAACTACGAGCAGTACTTC.

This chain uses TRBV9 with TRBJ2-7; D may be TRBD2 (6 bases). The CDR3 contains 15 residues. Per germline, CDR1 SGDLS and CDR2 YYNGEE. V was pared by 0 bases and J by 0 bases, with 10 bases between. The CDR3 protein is CASSVGGTLSYEQYF. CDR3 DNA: TGTGCCAGCAGCGTAGGGGGGACTCTCTCCTACGAGCAGTACTTC.

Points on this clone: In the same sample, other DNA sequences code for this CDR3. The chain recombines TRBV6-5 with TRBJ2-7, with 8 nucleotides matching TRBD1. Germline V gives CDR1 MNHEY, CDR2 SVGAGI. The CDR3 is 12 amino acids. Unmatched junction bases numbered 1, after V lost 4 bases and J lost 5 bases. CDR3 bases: TGTGCCAGCAGTTTGACAGGGGACGAGCAGTACTTC. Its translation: CASSLTGDEQYF.

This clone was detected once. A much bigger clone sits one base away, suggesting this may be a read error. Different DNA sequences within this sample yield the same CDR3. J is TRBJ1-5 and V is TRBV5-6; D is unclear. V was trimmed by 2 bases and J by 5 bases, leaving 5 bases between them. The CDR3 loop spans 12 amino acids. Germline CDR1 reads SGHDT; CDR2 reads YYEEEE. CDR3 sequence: CASSFGDQPQHF. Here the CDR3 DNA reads TGTGCCAGCAGCTTTGGGGATCAGCCCCAGCATTTT. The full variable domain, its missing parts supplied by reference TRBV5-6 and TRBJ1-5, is DAGVTQSPTHLIKTRGQQVTLRCSPKSGHDTVSWYQQALGQGPQFIFQYYEEEERQRGNFPDRFSGHQFPNYSSELNVNALLLGDSALYLCASSFGDQPQHFGDGTRLSIL.

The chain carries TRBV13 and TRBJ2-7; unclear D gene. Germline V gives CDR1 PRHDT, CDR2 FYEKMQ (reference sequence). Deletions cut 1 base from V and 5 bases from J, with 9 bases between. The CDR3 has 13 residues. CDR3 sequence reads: CASSLEDRDEQYF. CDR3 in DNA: TGTGCCAGCAGCTTAGAAGACCGGGACGAGCAGTACTTC.

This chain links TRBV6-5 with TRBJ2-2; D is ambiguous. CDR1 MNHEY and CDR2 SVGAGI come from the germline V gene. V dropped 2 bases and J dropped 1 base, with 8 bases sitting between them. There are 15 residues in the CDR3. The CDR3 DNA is TGTGCCAGCAGTTACGAGCCAGTGAACACCGGGGAGCTGTTTTTT. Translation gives CASSYEPVNTGELFF.

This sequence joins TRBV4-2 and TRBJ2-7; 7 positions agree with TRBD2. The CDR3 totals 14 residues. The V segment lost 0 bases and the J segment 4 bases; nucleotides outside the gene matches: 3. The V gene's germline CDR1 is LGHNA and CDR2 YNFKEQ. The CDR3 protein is CASSQDQGGYEQYF. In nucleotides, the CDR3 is TGTGCCAGCAGCCAAGATCAGGGAGGGTACGAGCAGTACTTC.

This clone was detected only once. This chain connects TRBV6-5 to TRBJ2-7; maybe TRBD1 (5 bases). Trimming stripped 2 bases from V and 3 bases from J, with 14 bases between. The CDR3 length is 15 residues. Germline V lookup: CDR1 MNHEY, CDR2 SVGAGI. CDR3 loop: CASSYGTGPLYEQYF. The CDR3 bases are TGTGCCAGCAGTTACGGTACAGGACCCCTCTACGAGCAGTACTTC.

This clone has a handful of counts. CDR3 residues: CASSFDGSPLHF. CDR3 coding DNA: TGCGCCAGCAGCTTTGACGGCTCACCCCTCCACTTT. The genes are TRBV5-1 and TRBJ1-6; D gene unclear. The CDR3 is made up of 12 amino acids. V shed 2 bases and J shed 10 bases, with 7 bases lying between them. Per the germline V gene, CDR1 is SGHRS and CDR2 is YFSETQ.

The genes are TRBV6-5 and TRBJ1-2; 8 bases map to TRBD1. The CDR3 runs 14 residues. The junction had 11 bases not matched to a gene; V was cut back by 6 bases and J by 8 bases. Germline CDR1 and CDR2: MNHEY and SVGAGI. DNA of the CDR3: TGTGCCAGCAGGCCTGGGGACAGGTCAGGGGGCTACACCTTC. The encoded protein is CASRPGDRSGGYTF.

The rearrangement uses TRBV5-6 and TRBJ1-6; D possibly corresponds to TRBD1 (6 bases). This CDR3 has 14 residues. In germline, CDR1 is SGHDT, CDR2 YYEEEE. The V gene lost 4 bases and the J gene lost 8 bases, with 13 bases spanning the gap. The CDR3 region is CASSPQGGHSPLHF. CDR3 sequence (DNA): TGTGCCAGCAGCCCACAGGGAGGACATTCACCCCTCCACTTT.

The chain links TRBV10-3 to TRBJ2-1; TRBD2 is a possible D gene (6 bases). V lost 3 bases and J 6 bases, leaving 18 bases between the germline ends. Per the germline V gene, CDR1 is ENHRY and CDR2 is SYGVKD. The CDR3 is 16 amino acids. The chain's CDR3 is CAISDGLYGFVNEQFF. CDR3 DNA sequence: TGTGCCATCAGTGACGGACTATACGGATTTGTCAATGAGCAGTTCTTC.

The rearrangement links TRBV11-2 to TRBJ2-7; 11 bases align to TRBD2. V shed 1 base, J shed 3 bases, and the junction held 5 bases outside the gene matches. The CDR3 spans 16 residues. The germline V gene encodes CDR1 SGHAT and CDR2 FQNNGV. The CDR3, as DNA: TGTGCCAGCAGCTTAGTGCTAGCGGGGGGCATCTACGAGCAGTACTTC. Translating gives CASSLVLAGGIYEQYF.

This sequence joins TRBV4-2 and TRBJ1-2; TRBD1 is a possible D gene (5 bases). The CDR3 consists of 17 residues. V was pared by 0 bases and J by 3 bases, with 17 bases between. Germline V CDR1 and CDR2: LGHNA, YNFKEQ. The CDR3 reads CASSQDLPGGGDYGYTF. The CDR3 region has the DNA TGTGCCAGCAGCCAAGATCTCCCGGGGGGGGGAGACTATGGCTACACCTTC.

The CDR3 nucleotides read TGTGCCAGTAGTATGACCGGGGCCAACGTCCTGACTTTC. This codes for CASSMTGANVLTF. The genes are TRBV19 and TRBJ2-6; D is ambiguous. Germline CDR1 LNHDA, CDR2 SQIVND (reference sequence). The CDR3 length is 13 residues. Trimming cost V 3 bases and J 4 bases, with 4 bases left between them. Based on the CDR3 plus reference TRBV19 and TRBJ2-6, the full variable domain is DGGITQSPKYLFRKEGQNVTLSCEQNLNHDAMYWYRQDPGQGLRLIYYSQIVNDFQKGDIAEGYSVSREKKESFPLTVTSAQKNPTAFYLCASSMTGANVLTFGAGSRLTVL.

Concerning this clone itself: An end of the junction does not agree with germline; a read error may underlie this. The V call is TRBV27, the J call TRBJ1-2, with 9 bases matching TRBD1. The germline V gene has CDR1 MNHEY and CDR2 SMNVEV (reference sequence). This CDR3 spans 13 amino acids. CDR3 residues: CASSSHPQGALLF. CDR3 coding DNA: TGTGCCAGCAGTTCACACCCACAGGGGGCCCTTCTCTTC.

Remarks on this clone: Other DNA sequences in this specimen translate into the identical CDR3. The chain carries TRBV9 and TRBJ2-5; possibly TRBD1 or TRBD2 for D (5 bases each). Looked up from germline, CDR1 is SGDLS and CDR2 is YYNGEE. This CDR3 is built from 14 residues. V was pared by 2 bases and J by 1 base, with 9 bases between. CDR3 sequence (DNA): TGTGCCAGCAGCGTTGATGGGGGCCAAGAGACCCAGTACTTC. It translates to CASSVDGGQETQYF.

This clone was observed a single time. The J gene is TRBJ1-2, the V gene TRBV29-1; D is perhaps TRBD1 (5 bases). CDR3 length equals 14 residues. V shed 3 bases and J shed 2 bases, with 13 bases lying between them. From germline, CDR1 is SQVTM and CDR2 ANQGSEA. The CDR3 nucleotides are TGCAGCGTTGATAGAGGGGACCGAAACTATGGCTACACCTTC. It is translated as CSVDRGDRNYGYTF.